The 9 T cell receptor beta chains given below trace back to one sample, sequenced in a study of cytomegalovirus exposure and HLA in healthy donors. Vbeta (60) and Jbeta (13) primers were used in the PCR. Assay used: immunoSEQ multiplex PCR; TCRdb lists only in-frame clones, some missing. The data show approximately 220,000 clones, nearly 80% seen once. Material: PBMCs. These receptors originate from a male donor in good health and CMV-seronegative.

This chain uses TRBV6-1 with TRBJ1-1; 8 bases agree with TRBD1. The ends lost 4 bases at V and 1 base at J; junction bases unmatched: 2. The CDR3 runs 14 residues. In germline, CDR1 is MNHNS, CDR2 SASEGT. The DNA of the CDR3 is TGTGCCAGCAGTGGACAGGGGTCGAACACTGAAGCTTTCTTT. Translation gives CASSGQGSNTEAFF.

The rearrangement joins TRBV19 to TRBJ2-1, with 10 bases fitting TRBD2. Germline V gene lookup returns CDR1 LNHDA and CDR2 SQIVND (reference sequence). The length of the CDR3 is 16 residues. V dropped 1 base and J dropped 6; count of bases not matched to a gene: 6. DNA for the CDR3: TGTGCCAGTAGTATAGTCGGGGGACTAGCGTTCAATGAGCAGTTCTTC. This sequence encodes CASSIVGGLAFNEQFF. Filled out from reference TRBV19 and TRBJ2-1, the complete variable domain reads DGGITQSPKYLFRKEGQNVTLSCEQNLNHDAMYWYRQDPGQGLRLIYYSQIVNDFQKGDIAEGYSVSREKKESFPLTVTSAQKNPTAFYLCASSIVGGLAFNEQFFGPGTRLTVL.

This chain connects TRBV15 to TRBJ2-2; the D gene is possibly TRBD2 (5 bases). The V end lost 5 bases, the J end lost 4 bases, and 17 bases lay between the germline ends. CDR1 and CDR2 (germline): LNHNV, YYDKDF (reference sequence). The CDR3 is made up of 16 amino acids. CDR3 sequence reads: CATSPPRRPSTGELFF. In DNA form, the CDR3 reads TGTGCCACCAGCCCCCCAAGGAGGCCGAGCACCGGGGAGCTGTTTTTT.

The chain links TRBV19 to TRBJ1-4; perhaps TRBD1 as D (6 bases). This CDR3 is 18 amino acids long. Looked up from germline, CDR1 is LNHDA and CDR2 is SQIVND (reference sequence). Trimming stripped 4 bases from V and 7 bases from J, with 25 bases between. The DNA of the CDR3 is TGTGCCAGTAGTAAGCCCAGGGGTCTTGGAGTTGTGAGTGAAAAACTGTTTTTT. Its protein is CASSKPRGLGVVSEKLFF.

There are a few counts of this clone. V gene TRBV4-3 combines with J gene TRBJ2-7; TRBD2 agrees at 11 bases. Trimming at V came to 5 bases and at J to 4 bases, leaving 7 bases not matched to a gene. The CDR3 has 15 amino acids. Germline V gene sequence: CDR1 LGHNA, CDR2 YSLEER. CDR3 region: CASSFRLAGLYEQYF. Here the CDR3 DNA reads TGCGCCAGCAGCTTCCGACTAGCGGGATTGTACGAGCAGTACTTC.

This clone appeared a few times. The chain links TRBV2 to TRBJ2-3; the D gene is possibly TRBD1 (5 bases). The CDR3 loop spans 12 amino acids. Germline V CDR1 and CDR2: SNHLY, FYNNEI. Trimming cost V 7 bases and J 2 bases, with 7 bases left between them. In nucleotides, the CDR3 is TGTGCCAGCAAGGGGTACACAGATACGCAGTATTTT. This gives the protein CASKGYTDTQYF.

This clone was seen a handful of times. The rearrangement uses TRBV10-3 and TRBJ2-7, with a weak D call TRBD2 (5 bases). From germline, CDR1 is ENHRY and CDR2 SYGVKD. Trimming pared 11 bases from V and 0 bases from J, leaving 11 bases between. This CDR3 contains 12 residues. The chain's CDR3 is CAAVGSSYEQYF. The CDR3 nucleotides are TGTGCCGCAGTGGGGAGCTCCTACGAGCAGTACTTC.

The V and J genes are TRBV7-9 and TRBJ1-4; 9 nucleotides agree with TRBD1. Germline CDR1 SEHNR, CDR2 FQNEAQ (reference sequence). The CDR3 length is 15 residues. J lost 7 bases, V lost 5 bases, and 8 bases had no gene match. The CDR3 DNA is TGTGCCAGCAGCCAACAGGGGGCGATTGGTGAAAAACTGTTTTTT. Translation: CASSQQGAIGEKLFF.

The CDR3 reads CASSYSNAGSSPAQYF. CDR3 in DNA: TGTGCCAGCAGTTACTCTAATGCAGGGTCGAGCCCAGCCCAGTACTTC. V gene TRBV6-5 combines with J gene TRBJ2-5; TRBD1 is a possible D gene (5 bases). Trimming took 0 bases from V and 9 from J, leaving 20 bases between them. The CDR3 contains 16 residues. Germline CDR1 reads MNHEY; CDR2 reads SVGAGI.